This T cell receptor (beta chain) was recovered during a study of blood T cell repertoires in COVID-19. Study in general: T cells, B-cell-depleted T cells, or PBMCs provided the cDNA or gDNA that served as material.

This CDR3 is 15 amino acids long. V lost 2 bases and J 10 bases, leaving 15 bases between the germline ends. Germline loops: CDR1 PRHDT, CDR2 FYEKMQ (reference sequence). Using immunoSEQ multiplex PCR, the repertoire was profiled, and TCRdb retains in-frame clones only, with some absent. Among 70,000 to 90,000 clones listed, roughly 85% were seen once. Patients from Seattle were sampled longitudinally, starting during active infection. Material for sequencing was peripheral blood. The TCR sequence derives from a man in his forties or fifties with COVID-19, enrolled during active disease. This chain uses TRBV13 with TRBJ1-6; the D is unclear. Here the CDR3 DNA reads TGTGCCAGCAGCTTACCGGGGTCCAAAGGGTCACCCCTCCACTTT. Translation: CASSLPGSKGSPLHF.